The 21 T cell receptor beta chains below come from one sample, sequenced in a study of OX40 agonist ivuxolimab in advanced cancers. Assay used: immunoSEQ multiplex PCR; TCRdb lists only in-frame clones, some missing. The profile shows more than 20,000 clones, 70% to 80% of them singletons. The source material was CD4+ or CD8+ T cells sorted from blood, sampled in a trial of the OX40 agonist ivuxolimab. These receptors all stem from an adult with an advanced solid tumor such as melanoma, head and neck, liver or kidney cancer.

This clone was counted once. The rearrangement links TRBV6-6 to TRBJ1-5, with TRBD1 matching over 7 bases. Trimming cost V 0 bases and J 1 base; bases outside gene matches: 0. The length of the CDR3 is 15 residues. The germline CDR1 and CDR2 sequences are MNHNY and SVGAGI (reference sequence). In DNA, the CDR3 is TGTGCCAGCAGTTACTCAGGGGGCAGCAATCAGCCCCAGCATTTT. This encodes CASSYSGGSNQPQHF.

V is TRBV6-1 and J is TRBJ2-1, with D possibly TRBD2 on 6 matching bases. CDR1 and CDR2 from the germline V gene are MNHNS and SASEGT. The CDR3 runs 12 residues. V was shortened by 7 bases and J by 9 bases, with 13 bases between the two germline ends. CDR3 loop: CASTLGGIEQFF. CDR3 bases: TGTGCCAGCACACTCGGCGGGATTGAGCAGTTCTTC.

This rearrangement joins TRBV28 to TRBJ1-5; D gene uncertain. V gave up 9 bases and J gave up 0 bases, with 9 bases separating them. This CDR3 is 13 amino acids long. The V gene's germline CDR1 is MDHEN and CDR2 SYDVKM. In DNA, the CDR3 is TGTGCCAGTAATCAGTATAGCAATCAGCCCCAGCATTTT. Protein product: CASNQYSNQPQHF.

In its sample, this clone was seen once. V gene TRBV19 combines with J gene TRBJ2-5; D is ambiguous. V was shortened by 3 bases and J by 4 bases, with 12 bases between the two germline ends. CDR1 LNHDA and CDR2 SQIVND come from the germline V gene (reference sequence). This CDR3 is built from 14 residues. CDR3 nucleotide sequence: TGTGCCAGTAGTATGTCGGCGTTATTAGAGACCCAGTACTTC. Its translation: CASSMSALLETQYF.

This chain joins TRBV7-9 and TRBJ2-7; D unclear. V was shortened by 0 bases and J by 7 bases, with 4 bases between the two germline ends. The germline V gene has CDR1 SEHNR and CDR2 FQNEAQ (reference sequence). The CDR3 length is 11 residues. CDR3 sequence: CASSLAREQYF. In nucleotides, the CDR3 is TGTGCCAGCAGCTTAGCGAGGGAGCAGTACTTC.

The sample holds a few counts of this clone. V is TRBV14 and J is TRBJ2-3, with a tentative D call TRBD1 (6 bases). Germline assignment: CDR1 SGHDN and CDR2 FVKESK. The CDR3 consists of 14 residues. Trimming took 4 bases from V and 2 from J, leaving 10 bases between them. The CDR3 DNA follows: TGTGCCAGCAGCCGGGACAAACTCACAGATACGCAGTATTTT. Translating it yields CASSRDKLTDTQYF.

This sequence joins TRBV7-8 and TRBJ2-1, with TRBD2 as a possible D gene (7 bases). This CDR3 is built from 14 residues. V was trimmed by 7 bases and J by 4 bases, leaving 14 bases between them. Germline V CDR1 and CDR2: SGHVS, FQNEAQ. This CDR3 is CASKQRGGYNEQFF. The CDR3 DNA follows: TGTGCCAGCAAACAGAGGGGGGGATACAATGAGCAGTTCTTC.

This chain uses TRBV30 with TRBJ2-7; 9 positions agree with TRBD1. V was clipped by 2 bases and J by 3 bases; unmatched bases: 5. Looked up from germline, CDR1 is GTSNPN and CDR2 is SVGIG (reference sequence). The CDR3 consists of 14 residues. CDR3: CAWSTGTGSYEQYF. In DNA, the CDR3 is TGTGCCTGGAGTACCGGGACAGGGAGCTACGAGCAGTACTTC.

CDR3 sequence: CASSDRVDTQYF. The CDR3 DNA follows: TGTGCCAGCAGTGACAGGGTGGATACGCAGTATTTT. The V gene is TRBV2, the J gene TRBJ2-3; perhaps TRBD1 as D (5 bases). V was cut by 3 bases and J by 6 bases, with 7 bases left in between. The CDR3 totals 12 residues. Germline-derived CDR1 and CDR2 are SNHLY and FYNNEI. Full variable domain (outside the CDR3, taken from reference TRBV2 and TRBJ2-3): EPEVTQTPSHQVTQMGQEVILRCVPISNHLYFYWYRQILGQKVEFLVSFYNNEISEKSEIFDDQFSVERPDGSNFTLKIRSTKLEDSAMYFCASSDRVDTQYFGPGTRLTVL.

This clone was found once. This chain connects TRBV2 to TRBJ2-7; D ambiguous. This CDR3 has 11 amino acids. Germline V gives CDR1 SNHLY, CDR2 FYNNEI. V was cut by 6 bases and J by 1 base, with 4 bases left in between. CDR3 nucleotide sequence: TGTGCCAGCAGCATGTCCTACGAGCAGTACTTC. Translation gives CASSMSYEQYF.

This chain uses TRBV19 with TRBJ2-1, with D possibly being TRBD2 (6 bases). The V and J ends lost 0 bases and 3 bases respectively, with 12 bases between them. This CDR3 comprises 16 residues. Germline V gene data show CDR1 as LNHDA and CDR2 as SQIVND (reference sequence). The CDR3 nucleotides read TGTGCCAGTAGTATAGATCTTACTAGCTTCTACAATGAGCAGTTCTTC. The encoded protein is CASSIDLTSFYNEQFF.

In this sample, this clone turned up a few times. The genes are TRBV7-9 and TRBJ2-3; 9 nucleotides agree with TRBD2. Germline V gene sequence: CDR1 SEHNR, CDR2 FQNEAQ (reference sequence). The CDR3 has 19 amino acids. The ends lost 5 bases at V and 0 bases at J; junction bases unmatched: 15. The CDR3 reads CASSPPRKLAGTSTDTQYF. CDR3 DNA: TGTGCCAGCAGCCCCCCCCGTAAGCTAGCGGGGACTAGCACAGATACGCAGTATTTT.

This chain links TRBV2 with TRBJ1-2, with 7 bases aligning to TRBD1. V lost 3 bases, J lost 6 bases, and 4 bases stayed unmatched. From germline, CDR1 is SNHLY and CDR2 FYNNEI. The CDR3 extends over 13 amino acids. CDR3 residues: CASSESTGDGYTF. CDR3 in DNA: TGTGCCAGCAGTGAGAGCACAGGGGATGGCTACACCTTC.

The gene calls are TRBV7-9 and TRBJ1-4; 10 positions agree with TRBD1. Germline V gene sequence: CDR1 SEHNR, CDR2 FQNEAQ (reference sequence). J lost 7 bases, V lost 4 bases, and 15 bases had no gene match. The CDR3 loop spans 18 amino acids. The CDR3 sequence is CASSSTTGGLFSGEKLFF. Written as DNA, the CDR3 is TGTGCCAGCAGCTCAACGACAGGGGGCCTCTTTTCCGGTGAAAAACTGTTTTTT.

CDR3 sequence reads: CASGTDTVANYGYTF. The CDR3 region has the DNA TGTGCCAGCGGGACGGATACTGTAGCTAACTATGGCTACACCTTC. V is TRBV28 and J is TRBJ1-2; perhaps TRBD1 as D (5 bases). V lost 8 bases and J lost 0, with 16 bases in between. This CDR3 contains 15 residues. Germline V lookup: CDR1 MDHEN, CDR2 SYDVKM.

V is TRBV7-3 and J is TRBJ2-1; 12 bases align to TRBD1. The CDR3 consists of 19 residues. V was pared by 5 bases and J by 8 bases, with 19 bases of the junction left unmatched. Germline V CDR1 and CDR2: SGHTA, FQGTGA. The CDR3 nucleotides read TGTGCCAGCAGCCTAAACTCCGGGACAGGGGGCTTTGGTGTCTATGAGCAGTTCTTC. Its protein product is CASSLNSGTGGFGVYEQFF.

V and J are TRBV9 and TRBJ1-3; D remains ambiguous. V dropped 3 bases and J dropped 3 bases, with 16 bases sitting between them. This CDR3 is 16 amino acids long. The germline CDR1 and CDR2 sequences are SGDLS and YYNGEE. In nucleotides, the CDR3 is TGTGCCAGCAGCGCTGGAGGGAGCCTGGGTGGAAACACCATATATTTT. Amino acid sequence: CASSAGGSLGGNTIYF.

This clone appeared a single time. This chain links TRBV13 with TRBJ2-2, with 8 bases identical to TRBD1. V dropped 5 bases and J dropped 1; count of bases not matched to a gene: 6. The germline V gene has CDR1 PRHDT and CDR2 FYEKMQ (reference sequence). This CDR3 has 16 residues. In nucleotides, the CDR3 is TGTGCCAGCAGCCCGGCGGGGACAGGGAACACCGGGGAGCTGTTTTTT. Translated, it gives CASSPAGTGNTGELFF. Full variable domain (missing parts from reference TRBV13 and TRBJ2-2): AAGVIQSPRHLIKEKRETATLKCYPIPRHDTVYWYQQGPGQDPQFLISFYEKMQSDKGSIPDRFSAQQFSDYHSELNMSSLELGDSALYFCASSPAGTGNTGELFFGEGSRLTVL.

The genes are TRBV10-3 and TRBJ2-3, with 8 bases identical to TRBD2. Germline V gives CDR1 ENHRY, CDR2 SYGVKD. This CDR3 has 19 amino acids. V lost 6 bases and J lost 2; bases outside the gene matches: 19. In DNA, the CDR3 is TGTGCCATCAGCTGGGATTCAGCGGGGGCCCCACAACACACAGATACGCAGTATTTT. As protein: CAISWDSAGAPQHTDTQYF.

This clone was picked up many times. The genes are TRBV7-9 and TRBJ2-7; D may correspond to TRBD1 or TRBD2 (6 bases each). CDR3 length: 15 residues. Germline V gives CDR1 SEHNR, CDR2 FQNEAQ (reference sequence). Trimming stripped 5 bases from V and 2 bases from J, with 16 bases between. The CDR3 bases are TGTGCCAGCAGCAATTCCACTGGGGGGCCCTACGAGCAGTACTTC. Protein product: CASSNSTGGPYEQYF.

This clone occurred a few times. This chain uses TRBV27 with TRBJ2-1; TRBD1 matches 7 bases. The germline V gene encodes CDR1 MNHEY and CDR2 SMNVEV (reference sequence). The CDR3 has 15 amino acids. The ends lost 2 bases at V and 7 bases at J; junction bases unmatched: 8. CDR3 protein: CASSLRDRAGNEQFF. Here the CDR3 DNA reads TGTGCCAGCAGTTTACGAGACAGGGCAGGAAATGAGCAGTTCTTC.